What follows is one T cell receptor (beta chain) and its context. The antigen remains undetermined. This sample stems from a study of shared clonotypes between healthy human individuals. In the study overall: Researchers assigned three CD4 naive, three CD4 memory, two CD8 naive and one CD8 memory plate to each donor. Overall study findings and caveats: Generation of non-shared clonotypes was less probable than generation of clonotypes shared by all four donors. It was expected that sequencing depth would affect clonotype sharing among donors.

Trimming cost V 5 bases and J 6 bases; bases outside gene matches: 8. Germline assignment: CDR1 MNHNS and CDR2 SASEGT. The CDR3 has 14 residues. In the sorted-subset replicate PCRs, approximately 200 ng DNA, 25,000 to 30,000 T cell genomes, was used. Sequencing used immunoSEQ multiplex PCR; TCRdb keeps in-frame clones, though not all of them. The sample holds about 2.2 million clones, just over 90% seen once. Cells designated naive CD8 were CD45RO-negative and were positively selected for CCR7, with terminally differentiated effector memory CD45RA+ cells excluded. The chain carries TRBV6-1 and TRBJ2-7; 9 nucleotides align to TRBD1. The receptor comes from a man between 18 and 35 years old in good health. Some clones in this sample may be carry-over from other donors' samples. The material sequenced was naive CD8+ T cells from PBMCs. The CDR3 spells CASSSLTGGAEQYF. CDR3 nucleotide sequence: TGTGCCAGCAGTTCCTTGACAGGGGGTGCCGAGCAGTACTTC.